This TCR beta chain came from a study of shared clonotypes between healthy human individuals. General study points: Shared across a handful of donors were around 5% of the naive CD4 clonotypes.

Comments on this clone: As yet, its antigen is unknown. The sample carries other DNA sequences with the same CDR3.

The repertoire was sequenced with immunoSEQ multiplex PCR; TCRdb's copy has only in-frame clones and lacks some. The sample records a few million clones, 85% to 95% being singletons. Germline V gene lookup returns CDR1 LNHDA and CDR2 SQIVND (reference sequence). Trimming cost V 3 bases and J 2 bases, with 8 bases left between them. The CDR3 totals 14 residues. This receptor was identified in a young man in good health. The J gene is TRBJ1-3, the V gene TRBV19, with a possible D match to TRBD1 (6 bases). The material sequenced was naive CD4+ T cells sorted from blood. Subset reported: CD45RA+ positively selected. DNA of the CDR3: TGTGCCAGTAGTATCAGGGGTGCTGGAAACACCATATATTTT. It is translated as CASSIRGAGNTIYF.